This is a list of T cell receptor beta chains from one sample in a study of Ad26.COV2.S vaccination and SARS-CoV-2 variants. The repertoire was sequenced with immunoSEQ multiplex PCR; TCRdb's copy has only in-frame clones and lacks some. The sample holds 350,000 to 400,000 clones, 89% seen once. The material was peripheral blood, obtained in a trial of Ad26.COV2.S vaccine versus placebo. These receptors were collected from a person aged 18-65 years who received the Ad26.COV2.S COVID-19 vaccine or a placebo. Each CDR3 is given with its conserved first and last residue. Fields, in order: CDR3 DNA, CDR3 protein, V gene, J gene, clone size, D gene. D genes are given only for firm matches. Only some rows state a clone size, as once, few, many or a class for expanded clones.

TGTGCCAGCAACACTAGAGGGGGAGTTAGTGAAAAACTGTTTTTT	CASNTRGGVSEKLFF	TRBV2	TRBJ1-4	NA	NA
TGTGCCAGCAGTTTAGCCCAGGATAGAAAACTGTTTTTT	CASSLAQDRKLFF	TRBV28	TRBJ1-4	NA	NA
TGTGCCAGCAGCCCGACCGGGGGCCATGAAGCTTTCTTT	CASSPTGGHEAFF	TRBV7-2	TRBJ1-1	NA	NA
TGTGCCAGCAGCTCAATTGGGACAGGGTCACCCTACGAGCAGTACTTC	CASSSIGTGSPYEQYF	TRBV28	TRBJ2-7	NA	TRBD1
TGTGCCAGTAGTCCTAGCGTCCAAGAGACCCAGTACTTC	CASSPSVQETQYF	TRBV19	TRBJ2-5	NA	NA
TGTGCCAGCAGCCAAGTCGCGGGGGAAGGGGCCCTCCACTTT	CASSQVAGEGALHF	TRBV3-1/TRBV3-2	TRBJ1-6	few	NA
TGTGCCAGCAGCCCCTCCGGCAGGCAAGAGACCCAGTACTTC	CASSPSGRQETQYF	TRBV5-4	TRBJ2-5	NA	NA
TGTGCCAGCAGCGTAGAACAGGGGTGGGCAGATACGCAGTATTTT	CASSVEQGWADTQYF	TRBV9	TRBJ2-3	NA	TRBD1
TGTGCCAGCAGCCAAGATCCCACCGGGCAGTTCTTC	CASSQDPTGQFF	TRBV3-1/TRBV3-2	TRBJ2-1	NA	NA
TGTGCTAGCAGCGCCCGGCCCGGGGAGCTGTTTTTT	CASSARPGELFF	TRBV7-7	TRBJ2-2	NA	NA
TGCAGCGTTGAAGTTCCTAGCGGGAACAATGAGCAGTTCTTC	CSVEVPSGNNEQFF	TRBV29-1	TRBJ2-1	NA	TRBD2
TGTGCCAGCAGCGCTCCGGGACAGGGGAACAATGAGCAGTTCTTC	CASSAPGQGNNEQFF	TRBV9	TRBJ2-1	NA	TRBD1
TGTGCCAGCAGCAAAGTCCAAGCGAACACCGGGGAGCTGTTTTTT	CASSKVQANTGELFF	TRBV21-1	TRBJ2-2	NA	NA
TGTGCCAGTAGTCCTTCGACAGGGGGGTCAACTGAAGCTTTCTTT	CASSPSTGGSTEAFF	TRBV19	TRBJ1-1	NA	TRBD1
TGTGCCAGCAGCCCCGGGACAGGGGGTATTCTCTCCTACGAGCAGTACTTC	CASSPGTGGILSYEQYF	TRBV11-2	TRBJ2-7	NA	TRBD1
TGTGCCAGCAAGGCCCAGGGCTCGGGCTCCTACGAGCAGTACTTC	CASKAQGSGSYEQYF	TRBV27	TRBJ2-7	NA	NA
TGTGCCAGCAGTCGCCGGCCGGGACAGGGAAAAAACAATCAGCCCCAGCATTTT	CASSRRPGQGKNNQPQHF	TRBV28	TRBJ1-5	NA	TRBD1
TGTGCCAGCAGTTACTCTAGCGGGAGGGCCGGAGATACGCAGTATTTT	CASSYSSGRAGDTQYF	TRBV6-5	TRBJ2-3	NA	TRBD2
TGTGCCAGCAGCCAATCGAATAGGACCCCGCAGTATTTT	CASSQSNRTPQYF	TRBV16	TRBJ2-3	NA	NA
TGTGCCAGCAGCCTGGGACAGGGGGCCGGAGAGCAGTACTTC	CASSLGQGAGEQYF	TRBV6-2/TRBV6-3	TRBJ2-7	few	TRBD1
TGTGCCAGCAGTCCCCCGGGAGGGACAGGGCATCAGCCCCAGCATTTT	CASSPPGGTGHQPQHF	TRBV28	TRBJ1-5	NA	TRBD1
TGTGCCTCAGGGACCGCCGAAAGCTCCTATAATTCACCCCTCCACTTT	CASGTAESSYNSPLHF	TRBV10-3	TRBJ1-6	NA	NA
TGTGCCAGCAGCCGGGACAGGGGAAGGACTGAAGCTTTCTTT	CASSRDRGRTEAFF	TRBV2	TRBJ1-1	NA	TRBD1
TGCGCCAGCAGCCTGGAGAGAGGCGAGCAGTACTTC	CASSLERGEQYF	TRBV5-1	TRBJ2-7	once	NA
TGTGCCAGCAGTACTCCGAATTCAGGCTACACCTTC	CASSTPNSGYTF	TRBV27	TRBJ1-2	NA	NA
TGTGCCAGCAGCTTATTCTTAGGTGGCACCGGGGAGCTGTTTTTT	CASSLFLGGTGELFF	TRBV7-9	TRBJ2-2	NA	NA
TGTGCCAGCAGTGGGTGGGGACAGGGTTCCCACGAGCAGTACTTC	CASSGWGQGSHEQYF	TRBV2	TRBJ2-7	NA	TRBD1
TGTGCCAGCAGCCCGAGAGCGGGAGGCGAGACCGGGGAGCTGTTTTTT	CASSPRAGGETGELFF	TRBV7-9	TRBJ2-2	NA	TRBD2
TGTGCCAGCAGCCAAGGTAGTGCCGGGGAGCTGTTTTTT	CASSQGSAGELFF	TRBV3-1/TRBV3-2	TRBJ2-2	NA	NA
TGCGCCAGCAGTCATGGGCTAGCGGGAGATCATGAGCAGTTCTTC	CASSHGLAGDHEQFF	TRBV23-1	TRBJ2-1	NA	TRBD2
TGTGCCAGCAGTCCCAGTGAAAACTATGGCTACACCTTC	CASSPSENYGYTF	TRBV6-5	TRBJ1-2	NA	NA
TGTGCCAGCAGCTATCGACAGGGGTATGAGCAGTTCTTC	CASSYRQGYEQFF	TRBV7-8	TRBJ2-1	NA	TRBD1
TGTGCCAGCAGCTTGGAGGAGTGGGGTAACACTGAAGCTTTCTTT	CASSLEEWGNTEAFF	TRBV5-5	TRBJ1-1	NA	NA
TGTGCCAGCAGTTACGGAGATTCGGAGCAGTACTTC	CASSYGDSEQYF	TRBV6-5	TRBJ2-7	NA	NA
TGTGCCAGCAGTTTATCTTCTATTAACTATGGCTACACCTTC	CASSLSSINYGYTF	TRBV27	TRBJ1-2	once	NA
TGTGCCAGCAGTTACTCCGGGGGGCGAGAGACCCAGTACTTC	CASSYSGGRETQYF	TRBV6-6	TRBJ2-5	once	NA
TGTGCCAGCAGTGAGGGGACTAGCAGTACCTACGAGCAGTACTTC	CASSEGTSSTYEQYF	TRBV6-4	TRBJ2-7	NA	TRBD2
TGTGCCAGCAGCCACCCAGGAGGGGATGAGCAGTTCTTC	CASSHPGGDEQFF	TRBV5-4	TRBJ2-1	once	NA
TGCAGTGCTAGTCCCCTAGCGGGTATCACAGATACGCAGTATTTT	CSASPLAGITDTQYF	TRBV20-1	TRBJ2-3	once	TRBD2
TGTGCCAGCAGTTTAGAACGGGAGCTCACAGATACGCAGTATTTT	CASSLERELTDTQYF	TRBV28	TRBJ2-3	NA	NA
TGTGCCAGCAGTGGGACAGACCCAGATACGCAGTATTTT	CASSGTDPDTQYF	TRBV2	TRBJ2-3	NA	NA
TGTGCCAGCGCTACAGGGGTCCTGGACGAGCAGTACTTC	CASATGVLDEQYF	TRBV2	TRBJ2-7	NA	TRBD1
TGTGCCAGTAGTAGCGGTCGGGGGCGTCAGCCCCAGCATTTT	CASSSGRGRQPQHF	TRBV19	TRBJ1-5	NA	NA
TGCGCCAGCAGCTTGGGTTCAGGGGGGTACGAGCAGTACTTC	CASSLGSGGYEQYF	TRBV5-1	TRBJ2-7	once	NA
TGTGCCAGCAGCAAACGGGGCGGAGTGGGGCTCAATGAGCAGTTCTTC	CASSKRGGVGLNEQFF	TRBV6-2/TRBV6-3	TRBJ2-1	NA	NA
TGTGCCAGCAGTTTAAGGGGCTACGAGCAGTACTTC	CASSLRGYEQYF	TRBV28	TRBJ2-7	NA	NA
TGTGCCAGCAGCCAAGAATGGGGAGGCACCGGGTCGCACGAGCAGTACTTC	CASSQEWGGTGSHEQYF	TRBV4-2	TRBJ2-7	NA	NA
TGTGCCAGCAGTTACCAAGCGGGAGGGCCGGACGAGCAGTTCTTC	CASSYQAGGPDEQFF	TRBV6-2/TRBV6-3	TRBJ2-1	NA	TRBD2
TGTGCCAGCGCAACAGGGCCCCTCGTAGGAGATACGCAGTATTTT	CASATGPLVGDTQYF	TRBV6-5	TRBJ2-3	NA	NA
TGTGCCAGCAGCCCTAACACAGATACGCAGTATTTT	CASSPNTDTQYF	TRBV7-9	TRBJ2-3	NA	NA
TGTGCCAGCAGTTACTCGAACCGGGGTCCCACAGATACGCAGTATTTT	CASSYSNRGPTDTQYF	TRBV6-6	TRBJ2-3	few	NA
TGTGCCAGCAGCCCTACCATAGCGGGAGCGGGCACAGATACGCAGTATTTT	CASSPTIAGAGTDTQYF	TRBV5-4	TRBJ2-3	NA	TRBD2
TGTGCCAGCAGTTTTCCGGGGGACTACTATGGCTACACCTTC	CASSFPGDYYGYTF	TRBV28	TRBJ1-2	NA	NA
TGCGGAGGAGATACGCAGTATTTT	CGGDTQYF	TRBV29-1	TRBJ2-3	NA	NA
TGTGCCAGCAGCTTGGCACGCGGGAGCTACGAGCAGTACTTC	CASSLARGSYEQYF	TRBV5-6	TRBJ2-7	NA	TRBD2
TGTGCCAGCAGCTTGGGGTTCTCGGGGGACGGTTCACCCCTCCACTTT	CASSLGFSGDGSPLHF	TRBV5-6	TRBJ1-6	once	NA
TGCGCCAGCAGCCAAGATTTCCGGTACGAGCAGTACTTC	CASSQDFRYEQYF	TRBV4-1	TRBJ2-7	NA	NA
TGCGCCAGCAGCTTGAGCACGAACACCGGGGAGCTGTTTTTT	CASSLSTNTGELFF	TRBV5-1	TRBJ2-2	NA	NA